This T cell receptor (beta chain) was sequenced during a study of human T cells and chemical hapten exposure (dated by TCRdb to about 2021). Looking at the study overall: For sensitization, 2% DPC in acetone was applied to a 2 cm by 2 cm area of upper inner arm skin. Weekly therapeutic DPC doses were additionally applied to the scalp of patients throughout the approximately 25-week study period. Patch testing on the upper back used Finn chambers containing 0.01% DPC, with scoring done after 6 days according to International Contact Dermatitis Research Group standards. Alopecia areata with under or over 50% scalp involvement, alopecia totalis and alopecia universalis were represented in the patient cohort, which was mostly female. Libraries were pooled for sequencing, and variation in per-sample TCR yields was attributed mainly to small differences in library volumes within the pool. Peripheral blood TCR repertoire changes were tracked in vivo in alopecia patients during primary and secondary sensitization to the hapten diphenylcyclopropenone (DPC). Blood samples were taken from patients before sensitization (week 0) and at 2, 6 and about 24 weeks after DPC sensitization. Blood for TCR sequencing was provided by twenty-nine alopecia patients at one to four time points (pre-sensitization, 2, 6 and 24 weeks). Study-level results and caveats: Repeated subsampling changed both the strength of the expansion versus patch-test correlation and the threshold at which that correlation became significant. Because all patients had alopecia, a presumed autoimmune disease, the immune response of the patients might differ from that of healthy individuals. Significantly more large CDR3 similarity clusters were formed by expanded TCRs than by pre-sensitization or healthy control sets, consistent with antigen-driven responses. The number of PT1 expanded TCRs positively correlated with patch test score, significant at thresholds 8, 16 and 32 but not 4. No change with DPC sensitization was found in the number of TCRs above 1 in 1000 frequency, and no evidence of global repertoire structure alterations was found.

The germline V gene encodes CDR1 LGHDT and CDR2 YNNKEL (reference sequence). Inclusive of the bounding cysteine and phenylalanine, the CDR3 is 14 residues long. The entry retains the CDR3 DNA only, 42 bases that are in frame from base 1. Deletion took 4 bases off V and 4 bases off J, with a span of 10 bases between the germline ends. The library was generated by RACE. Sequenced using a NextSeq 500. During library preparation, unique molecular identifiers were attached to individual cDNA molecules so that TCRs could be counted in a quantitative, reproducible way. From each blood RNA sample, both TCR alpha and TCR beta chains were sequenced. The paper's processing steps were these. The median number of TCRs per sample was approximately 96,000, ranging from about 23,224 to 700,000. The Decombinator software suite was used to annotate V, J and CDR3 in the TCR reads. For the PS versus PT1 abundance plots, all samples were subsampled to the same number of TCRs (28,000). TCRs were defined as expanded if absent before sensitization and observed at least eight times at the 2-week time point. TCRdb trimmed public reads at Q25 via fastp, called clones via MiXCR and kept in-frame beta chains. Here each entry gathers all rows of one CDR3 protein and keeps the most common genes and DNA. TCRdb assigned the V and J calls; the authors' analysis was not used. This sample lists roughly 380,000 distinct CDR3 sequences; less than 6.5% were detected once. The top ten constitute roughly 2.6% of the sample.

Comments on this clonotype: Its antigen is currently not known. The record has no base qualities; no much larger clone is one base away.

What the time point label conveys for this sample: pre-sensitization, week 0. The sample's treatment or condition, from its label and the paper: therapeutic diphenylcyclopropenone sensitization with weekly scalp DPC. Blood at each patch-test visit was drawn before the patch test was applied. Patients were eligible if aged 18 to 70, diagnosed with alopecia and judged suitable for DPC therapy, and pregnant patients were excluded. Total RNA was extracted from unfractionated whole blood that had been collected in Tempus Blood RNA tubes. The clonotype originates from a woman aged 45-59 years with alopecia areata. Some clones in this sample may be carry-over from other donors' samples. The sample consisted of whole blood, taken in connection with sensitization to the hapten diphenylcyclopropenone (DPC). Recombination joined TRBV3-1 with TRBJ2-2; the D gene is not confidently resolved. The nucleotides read TGTGCCAGCAGCCCATCCATACCCACCGGGGAGCTGTTTTTT. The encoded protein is CASSPSIPTGELFF.